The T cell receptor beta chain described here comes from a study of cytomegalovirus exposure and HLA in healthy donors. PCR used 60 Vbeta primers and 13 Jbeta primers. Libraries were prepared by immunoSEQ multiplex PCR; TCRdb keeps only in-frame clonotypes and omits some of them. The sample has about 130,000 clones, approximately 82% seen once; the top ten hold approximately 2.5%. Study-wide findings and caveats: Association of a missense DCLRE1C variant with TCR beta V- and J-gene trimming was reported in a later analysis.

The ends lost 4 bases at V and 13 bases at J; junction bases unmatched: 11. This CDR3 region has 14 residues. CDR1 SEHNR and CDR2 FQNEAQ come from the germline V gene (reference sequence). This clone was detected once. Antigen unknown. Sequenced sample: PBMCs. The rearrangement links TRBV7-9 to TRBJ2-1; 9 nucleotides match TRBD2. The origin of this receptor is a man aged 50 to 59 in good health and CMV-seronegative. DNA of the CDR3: TGTGCCAGCAGCTCAGGGGGAGTAGCGGGGGCTCAGTTCTTC. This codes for CASSSGGVAGAQFF.